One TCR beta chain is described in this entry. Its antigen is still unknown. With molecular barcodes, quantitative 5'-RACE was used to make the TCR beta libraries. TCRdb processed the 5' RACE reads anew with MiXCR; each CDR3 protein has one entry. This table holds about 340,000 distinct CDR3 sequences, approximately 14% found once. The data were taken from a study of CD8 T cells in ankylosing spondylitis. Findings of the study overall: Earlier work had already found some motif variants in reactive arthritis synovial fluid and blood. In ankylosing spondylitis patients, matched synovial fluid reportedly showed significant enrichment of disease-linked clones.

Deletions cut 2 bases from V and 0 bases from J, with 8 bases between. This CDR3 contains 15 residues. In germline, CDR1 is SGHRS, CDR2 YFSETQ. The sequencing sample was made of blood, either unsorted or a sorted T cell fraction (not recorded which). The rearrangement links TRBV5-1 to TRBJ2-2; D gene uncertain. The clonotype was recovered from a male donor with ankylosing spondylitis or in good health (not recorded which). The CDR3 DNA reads TGCGCCAGCAGCTTCCGAGTATCGAACACCGGGGAGCTGTTTTTT. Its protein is CASSFRVSNTGELFF. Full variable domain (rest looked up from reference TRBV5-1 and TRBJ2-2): KAGVTQTPRYLIKTRGQQVTLSCSPISGHRSVSWYQQTPGQGLQFLFEYFSETQRNKGNFPGRFSGRQFSNSRSEMNVSTLELGDSALYLCASSFRVSNTGELFFGEGSRLTVL.